The T cell receptor beta chain under discussion was sequenced for a study of blood T cells in healthy people across ages. The authors drew about 10 milliliters of peripheral blood from each donor. Comment on this clonotype: What it recognizes is unknown.

Next came a second PCR, run for about 7 to 12 cycles, which used a sample-barcoded 5' primer along with a J-beta primer mix. Each cDNA molecule received a tag from a template-switch adaptor that had 12 random nucleotides. Researchers report that each sample yielded at least 3 million CDR3-containing paired-end reads. Using its own MiXCR run on the 5' RACE reads, TCRdb lists one record per CDR3 protein. The repertoire holds 650,000 or so distinct CDR3 sequences, around 50% seen once, with approximately 12% in the top ten. Whole-study results and caveats: TCR beta diversity was tightly associated with the proportion of naive T cells.

Trimming removed 9 bases at V and 3 bases at J, with 11 bases between. Germline-derived CDR1 and CDR2 are KGHDR and SFDVKD. This CDR3 has 14 residues. The sequencing input was blood. This chain uses TRBV24-1 with TRBJ2-6, with D hard to call. The TCR originated in an elderly woman in good health. The CDR3 sequence is CATVPLGGANVLTF. The CDR3 bases are TGTGCCACCGTTCCCCTTGGTGGGGCCAACGTCCTGACTTTC.